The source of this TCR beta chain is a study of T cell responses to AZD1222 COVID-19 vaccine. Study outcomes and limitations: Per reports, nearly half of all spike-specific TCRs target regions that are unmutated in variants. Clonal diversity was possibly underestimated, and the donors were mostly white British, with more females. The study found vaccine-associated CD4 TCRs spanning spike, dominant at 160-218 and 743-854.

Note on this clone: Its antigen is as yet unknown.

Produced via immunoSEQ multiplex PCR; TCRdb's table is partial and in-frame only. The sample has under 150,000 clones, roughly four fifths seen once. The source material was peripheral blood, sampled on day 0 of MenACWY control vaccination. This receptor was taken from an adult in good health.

The CDR3 DNA reads TGTGCCAGTAAGCGGGAAATTAACTATGGCTACACCTTC. It encodes CASKREINYGYTF. The chain has TRBV19 and TRBJ1-2; D is undetermined. Trimming took off 7 bases at V and 1 base at J, with 10 bases between the two ends. The CDR3 is made up of 13 amino acids. Germline V gene sequence: CDR1 LNHDA, CDR2 SQIVND (reference sequence).